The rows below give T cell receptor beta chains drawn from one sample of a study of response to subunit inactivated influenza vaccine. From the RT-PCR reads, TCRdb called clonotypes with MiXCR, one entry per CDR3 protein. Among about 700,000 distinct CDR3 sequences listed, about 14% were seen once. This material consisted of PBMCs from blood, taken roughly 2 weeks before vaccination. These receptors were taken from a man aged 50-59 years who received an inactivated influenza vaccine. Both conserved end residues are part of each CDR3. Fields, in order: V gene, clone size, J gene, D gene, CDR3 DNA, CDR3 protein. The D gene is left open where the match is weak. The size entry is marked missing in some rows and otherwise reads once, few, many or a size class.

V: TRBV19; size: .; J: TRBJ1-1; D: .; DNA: TGTGCCAGTAGTTCAACAGGGACGGTGGTGAACACTGAAGCTTTCTTT; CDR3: CASSSTGTVVNTEAFF
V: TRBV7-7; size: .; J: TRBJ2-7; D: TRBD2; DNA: TGTGCCAGCAGCTTAGGGACTAGCGGGGGAGGTCGCTCCTACGAGCAGTACTTC; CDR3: CASSLGTSGGGRSYEQYF
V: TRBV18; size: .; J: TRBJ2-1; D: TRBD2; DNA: TGTGCCAGCTCCCCGCGGCTAGCGGGCCCTGTTTACAATGAGCAGTTCTTC; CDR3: CASSPRLAGPVYNEQFF
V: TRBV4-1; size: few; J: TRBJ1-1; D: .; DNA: TGCGCCAGCAGCCAAGAGGGGTTCACTGAAGCTTTCTTT; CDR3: CASSQEGFTEAFF
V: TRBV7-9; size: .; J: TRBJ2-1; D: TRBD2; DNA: TGTGCCAGCAGCTCGCGGACTAGCGGGGTGAACAATGAGCAGTTCTTC; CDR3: CASSSRTSGVNNEQFF
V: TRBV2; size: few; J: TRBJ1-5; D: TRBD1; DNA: TGTGCCAGCAGTCCTGACAGGGAAATTCAGCCCCAGCATTTT; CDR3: CASSPDREIQPQHF
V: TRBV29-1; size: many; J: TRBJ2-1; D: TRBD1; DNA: TGCAGCGTTGACCGGGACAGGGGGAATGAGCAGTTCTTC; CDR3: CSVDRDRGNEQFF
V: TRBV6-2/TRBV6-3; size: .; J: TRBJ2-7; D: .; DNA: TGTGCCAGCAGCGCCACGGGGGAGCAGTACTTC; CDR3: CASSATGEQYF
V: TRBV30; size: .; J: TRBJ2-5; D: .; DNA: TGTGCCTGGAGTAGGATCGGATCGTACCAAGAGACCCAGTACTTC; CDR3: CAWSRIGSYQETQYF
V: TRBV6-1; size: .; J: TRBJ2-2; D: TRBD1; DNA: TGTGCCAGCACCCTAGACAGGGCCACCGGGGAGCTGTTTTTT; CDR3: CASTLDRATGELFF
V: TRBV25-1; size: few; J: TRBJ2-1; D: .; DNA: TGTGCCACCAGTCCCGGGACTCTCCCTACGAATGAGCAGTTCTTC; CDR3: CATSPGTLPTNEQFF
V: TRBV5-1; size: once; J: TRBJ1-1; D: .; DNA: TGCGCCAGCAGCTTGGAGCGGGGGACGAACACTGAAGCTTTCTTT; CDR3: CASSLERGTNTEAFF
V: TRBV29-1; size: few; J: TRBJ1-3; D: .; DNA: TGCAGCGCCGGGACATTGGGGGGAAACACCATATATTTT; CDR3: CSAGTLGGNTIYF
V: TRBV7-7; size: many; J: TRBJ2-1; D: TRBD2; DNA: TGTGCTAGCAGCCGACTAGCGGGGGGGTACAATGAGCAGTTCTTC; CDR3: CASSRLAGGYNEQFF
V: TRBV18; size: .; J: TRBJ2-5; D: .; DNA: TGTGCCAGCTCACCACCGGGACACCGACAAGAGACCCAGTACTTC; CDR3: CASSPPGHRQETQYF
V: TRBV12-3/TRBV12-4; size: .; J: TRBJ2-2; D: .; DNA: TGTGCCAGCAGGACTAGGTTAAACACCGGGGAGCTGTTTTTT; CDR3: CASRTRLNTGELFF
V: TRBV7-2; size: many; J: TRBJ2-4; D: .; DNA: TGTGCCAGCACCCTAATGGGAGGGGGCAGAGGAAACATTCAGTACTTC; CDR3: CASTLMGGGRGNIQYF
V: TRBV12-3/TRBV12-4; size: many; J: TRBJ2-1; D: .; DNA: TGTGCCAGCAGTTTGCGTGCAGGGATCACCTACAATGAGCAGTTCTTC; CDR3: CASSLRAGITYNEQFF
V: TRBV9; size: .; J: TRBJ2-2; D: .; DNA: TGTGCCAGCAGCCCATCGACAGCCACCCGGGACACCGGGGAGCTGTTTTTT; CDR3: CASSPSTATRDTGELFF
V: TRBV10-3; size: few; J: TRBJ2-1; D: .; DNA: TGTGCCATCAGTGAAACCGGGGGCTCCTACAATGAGCAGTTCTTC; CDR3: CAISETGGSYNEQFF
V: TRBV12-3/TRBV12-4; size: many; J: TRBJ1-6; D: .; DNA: TGTGCCAGCAGTTCAAACAGGGCAAATTCACCCCTCCACTTT; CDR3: CASSSNRANSPLHF
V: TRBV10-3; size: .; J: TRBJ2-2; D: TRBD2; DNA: TGTGCCATCAGCCCGGGACTAGCGGACACCGGGGAGCTGTTTTTT; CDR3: CAISPGLADTGELFF
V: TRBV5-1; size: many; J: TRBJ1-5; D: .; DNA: TGCGCCAGCAGCTTGGAGGGTTATAGCAATCAGCCCCAGCATTTT; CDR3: CASSLEGYSNQPQHF
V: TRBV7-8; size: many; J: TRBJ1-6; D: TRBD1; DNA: TGTGCCAGCAGCCCCTCGAGCAACAGGGGGACGAATTCACCCCTCCACTTT; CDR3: CASSPSSNRGTNSPLHF
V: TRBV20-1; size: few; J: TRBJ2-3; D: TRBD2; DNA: TGCAGTGCTGACACTAGCGGGGGGGCTAGCACAGATACGCAGTATTTT; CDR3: CSADTSGGASTDTQYF
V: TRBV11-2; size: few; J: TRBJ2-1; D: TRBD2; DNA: TGTGCCAGCAGCTTAACAACTGGGGGGGGAGGTACCTACAATGAGCAGTTCTTC; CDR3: CASSLTTGGGGTYNEQFF
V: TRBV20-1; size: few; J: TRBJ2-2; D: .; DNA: TGCAGTGCTCGCCAGGGGACCCACCGGGAGCTGTTTTTT; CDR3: CSARQGTHRELFF
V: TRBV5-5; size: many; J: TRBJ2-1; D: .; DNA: TGTGCCAGTTACAGGGTCCGTGGTGAGCAGTTCTTC; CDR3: CASYRVRGEQFF
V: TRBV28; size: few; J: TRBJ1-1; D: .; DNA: TGTGCCAGCAGCCTCATTCTCGGACAGAACACTGAAGCTTTCTTT; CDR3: CASSLILGQNTEAFF
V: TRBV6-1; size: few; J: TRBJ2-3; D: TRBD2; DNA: TGTGCCTGCACGGAGAGCGGGAGTAGGACAGATACGCAGTATTTT; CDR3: CACTESGSRTDTQYF
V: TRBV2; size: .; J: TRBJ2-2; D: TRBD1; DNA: TGTGCCAGCTTTGACAGGGGACAAGAATCCACCGGGGAGCTGTTTTTT; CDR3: CASFDRGQESTGELFF
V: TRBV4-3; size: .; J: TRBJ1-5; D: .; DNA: TGCGCCAGCAGCCGTGACACAGTTAGCAATCAGCCCCAGCATTTT; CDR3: CASSRDTVSNQPQHF
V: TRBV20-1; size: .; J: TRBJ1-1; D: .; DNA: TGCAGTGCGACCCGAACGGGGAACACTGAAGCTTTCTTT; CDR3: CSATRTGNTEAFF
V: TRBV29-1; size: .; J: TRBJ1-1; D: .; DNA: TGCAGCGTTTCGGCCCAAGGAGACACTGAAGCTTTCTTT; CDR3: CSVSAQGDTEAFF
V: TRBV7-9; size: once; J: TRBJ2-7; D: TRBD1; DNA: TGTGCCAGCAGCGTAGGAAGGACAGGGGGAACCTACGAGCAGTACTTC; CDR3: CASSVGRTGGTYEQYF
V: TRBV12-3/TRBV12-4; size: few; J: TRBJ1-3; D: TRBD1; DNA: TGTGCCAGCAGTTTATGGGCAGGGGGCTCTGGAAACACCATATATTTT; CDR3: CASSLWAGGSGNTIYF
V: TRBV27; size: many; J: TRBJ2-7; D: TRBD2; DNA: TGTGCCACCGAACCCATAGGGAGGGCCGGGGAGCAGTACTTC; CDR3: CATEPIGRAGEQYF
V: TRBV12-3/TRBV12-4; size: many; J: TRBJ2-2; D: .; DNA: TGTGCCAGCCTCGGTGGAGTCGGTACCGGGGAGCTGTTTTTT; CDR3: CASLGGVGTGELFF
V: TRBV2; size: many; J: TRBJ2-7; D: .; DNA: TGTGCCAGCAGTGTCTTGGCACACGAGCAGTACTTC; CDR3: CASSVLAHEQYF
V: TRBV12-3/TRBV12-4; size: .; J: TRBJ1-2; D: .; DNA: TGTGCCAGCAGTTTAAATCCGACAGAGAACTATGGCTACACCTTC; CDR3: CASSLNPTENYGYTF
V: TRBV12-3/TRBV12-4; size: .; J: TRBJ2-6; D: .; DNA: TGTGCCAGCAGCCTAAGTCCAGGAGGGGCCAACGTCCTGACTTTC; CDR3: CASSLSPGGANVLTF
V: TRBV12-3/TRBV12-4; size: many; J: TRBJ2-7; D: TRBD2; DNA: TGTGCCAGCAGGACTAGCGGGAGTTACGAGCAGTACTTC; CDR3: CASRTSGSYEQYF
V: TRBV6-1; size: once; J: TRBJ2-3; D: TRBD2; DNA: TGTGCCAGCAGTGAAGCTGCTAGCGGGAGAATAGATACGCAGTATTTT; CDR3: CASSEAASGRIDTQYF
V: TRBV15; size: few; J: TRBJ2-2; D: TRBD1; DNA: TGTGCCACCAGCAGGCGGACAGGGGGTACCGGGGAGCTGTTTTTT; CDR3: CATSRRTGGTGELFF
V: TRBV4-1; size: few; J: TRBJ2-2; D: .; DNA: TGCGCCAGCAGGATACAGGGGACTCCGAACACCGGGGAGCTGTTTTTT; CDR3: CASRIQGTPNTGELFF
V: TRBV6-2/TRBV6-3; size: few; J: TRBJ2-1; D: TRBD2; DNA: TGTGCCAGCAGTCCAACGGGAGGCTACAATGAGCAGTTCTTC; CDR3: CASSPTGGYNEQFF
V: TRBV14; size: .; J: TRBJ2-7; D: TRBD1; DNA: TGTGCCAGCAGCCAAGGCGCCAGGGGGACAGACGAGCAGTACTTC; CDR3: CASSQGARGTDEQYF
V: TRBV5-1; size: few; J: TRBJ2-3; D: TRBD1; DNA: TGCGCCAGCAGCACGGACAGGACCCGCACAGATACGCAGTATTTT; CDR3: CASSTDRTRTDTQYF
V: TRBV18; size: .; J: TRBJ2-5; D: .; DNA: TGTGCCAGCTCACCACGAATCACGGAGACCCAGTACTTC; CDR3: CASSPRITETQYF
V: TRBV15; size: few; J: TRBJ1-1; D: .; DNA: TGTGCCACCAGCAGAGCCGCGACCGCTGAAGCTTTCTTT; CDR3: CATSRAATAEAFF
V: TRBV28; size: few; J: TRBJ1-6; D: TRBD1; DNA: TGTGCCAGCAGTTTATTTACAGGGGAGGGATCACCCCTCCAATTT; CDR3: CASSLFTGEGSPLQF
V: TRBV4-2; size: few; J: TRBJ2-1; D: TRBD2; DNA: TGTGCCAGCAGCCTTGCTTCGGGACTAGCGGGGTTCTCCTACAATGAGCAGTTCTTC; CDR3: CASSLASGLAGFSYNEQFF
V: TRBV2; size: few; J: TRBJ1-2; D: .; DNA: TGTGCCAGCATCGGGACCCTCTATGGCTACACCTTC; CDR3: CASIGTLYGYTF
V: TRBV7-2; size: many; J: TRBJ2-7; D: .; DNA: TGTGCCAGCAGCTGGGGAAGCTCCTACGAGCAGTACTTC; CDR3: CASSWGSSYEQYF
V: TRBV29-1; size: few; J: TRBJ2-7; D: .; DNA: TGCAGCGTTGAATCCGGCTACGAGCAGTACTTC; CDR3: CSVESGYEQYF
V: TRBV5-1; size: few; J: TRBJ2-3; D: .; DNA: TGCGCCAGCAGCTTGACAGGACAGTCCACAGATACGCAGTATTTT; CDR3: CASSLTGQSTDTQYF
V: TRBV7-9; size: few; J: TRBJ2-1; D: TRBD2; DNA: TGTGCCAGCAGCTTCCCCGAGCGGGGCGCGGAGGGGCAGTTCTTC; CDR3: CASSFPERGAEGQFF